One sample yielded the 10 T cell receptor beta chains listed below, sequenced in a study of memory CD4+ T cells and cytomegalovirus serostatus. Single viable CD3+CD4+CD8-CD45RO+ cells were sorted as the memory CD4+ T cells. TCRdb's copy holds only in-frame clones and misses some; the assay was immunoSEQ multiplex PCR. The table has some 50,000 clones, around 76% seen once. Sequencing input: memory CD4+ T cells from blood. These TCRs come from an adult in good health and CMV-seronegative.

This clone was recorded a few times. J is TRBJ2-6 and V is TRBV7-8, with D maybe TRBD1 (6 bases). CDR3 length equals 16 residues. V was trimmed by 7 bases and J by 0 bases, leaving 13 bases between them. In germline, CDR1 is SGHVS, CDR2 FQNEAQ. CDR3 amino acids: CASNDRLSSGANVLTF. Here the CDR3 DNA reads TGTGCCAGCAATGACAGGTTGAGCTCTGGGGCCAACGTCCTGACTTTC.

This clone was detected only a few times. The gene calls are TRBV28 and TRBJ1-3; D gene uncertain. Germline CDR1 reads MDHEN; CDR2 reads SYDVKM. This CDR3 is built from 15 residues. V was shortened by 6 bases and J by 0 bases, with 12 bases between the two germline ends. CDR3 residues: CASSRRGSSGNTIYF. CDR3 nucleotide sequence: TGTGCCAGCAGCCGCCGAGGCAGCTCTGGAAACACCATATATTTT.

The V gene is TRBV11-2, the J gene TRBJ1-3; unclear D gene. Looked up from germline, CDR1 is SGHAT and CDR2 is FQNNGV. The CDR3 is made up of 16 amino acids. Trimming took off 5 bases at V and 4 bases at J, with 18 bases between the two ends. Here the CDR3 DNA reads TGTGCCAGCAGCCAATTTACCGGTTCAGCGGGAAACACCATATATTTT. It codes for CASSQFTGSAGNTIYF.

A word on this clone: Other DNA sequences in the same sample also yield this CDR3. The DNA for the CDR3 is TGTGCCAGCAGCTTGGACAGGGGTACTGAAGCTTTCTTT. Its translation is CASSLDRGTEAFF. The rearrangement joins TRBV5-4 to TRBJ1-1; 7 positions agree with TRBD1. Germline CDR1 SGHNT, CDR2 YYREEE (reference sequence). The V and J ends lost 0 bases and 5 bases, in that order; junction bases with no gene match: 1. The CDR3 runs 13 residues.

V is TRBV30 and J is TRBJ1-2, with D perhaps matching TRBD1 (6 bases). CDR1 GTSNPN and CDR2 SVGIG come from the germline V gene (reference sequence). This CDR3 is built from 15 residues. V lost 5 bases, J lost 2 bases, and 18 bases lay in between. CDR3 protein: CAWGMTGVSNYGYTF. CDR3 nucleotide sequence: TGTGCCTGGGGCATGACAGGCGTAAGCAACTATGGCTACACCTTC.

J is TRBJ2-1 and V is TRBV5-1; D is possibly TRBD2 (6 bases). V was clipped by 2 bases and J by 3 bases, with 21 bases between them. Germline V gene lookup returns CDR1 SGHRS and CDR2 YFSETQ. The CDR3 has 18 residues. CDR3 bases: TGCGCCAGCAGCTTCGCGATCGATTCTCGGGGGATCTACAATGAGCAGTTCTTC. This codes for CASSFAIDSRGIYNEQFF.

The chain joins TRBV5-1 to TRBJ2-1; D tentatively fits TRBD1 or TRBD2 (6 bases each). V lost 3 bases and J 8 bases, leaving 24 bases between the germline ends. The length of the CDR3 is 17 residues. Germline CDR1 reads SGHRS; CDR2 reads YFSETQ. CDR3 region: CASSWGLTGTRGDEQFF. CDR3 DNA sequence: TGCGCCAGCAGCTGGGGGCTGACCGGCACGCGGGGAGATGAGCAGTTCTTC. Variable domain in full (rest from reference TRBV5-1 and TRBJ2-1): KAGVTQTPRYLIKTRGQQVTLSCSPISGHRSVSWYQQTPGQGLQFLFEYFSETQRNKGNFPGRFSGRQFSNSRSEMNVSTLELGDSALYLCASSWGLTGTRGDEQFFGPGTRLTVL.

In this sample, this clone turned up a few times. The rearrangement joins TRBV10-3 to TRBJ2-5; 8 bases align to TRBD2. The CDR3 extends over 14 amino acids. Germline V gene data show CDR1 as ENHRY and CDR2 as SYGVKD. V lost 10 bases to trimming and J lost 2 bases; unmatched junction nucleotides: 9. The CDR3 nucleotides are TGTGCCAGCGCAGCGGGGGATTTGCAAGAGACCCAGTACTTC. Translated, it gives CASAAGDLQETQYF.

This chain links TRBV28 with TRBJ1-1, with no clear D. This CDR3 has 13 amino acids. Germline CDR1 and CDR2: MDHEN and SYDVKM. Trimming stripped 1 base from V and 3 bases from J, with 6 bases between. CDR3: CASSLSLDTEAFF. CDR3 nucleotide sequence: TGTGCCAGCAGTTTATCCCTCGACACTGAAGCTTTCTTT.

The V gene is TRBV5-4, the J gene TRBJ1-1; no reliable D call. The V gene's germline CDR1 is SGHNT and CDR2 YYREEE (reference sequence). There are 13 residues in the CDR3. Trimming left V 4 bases short and J 1 base short, with 8 bases between. As DNA, the CDR3 is TGTGCCAGCAGCGACACACCGAACACTGAAGCTTTCTTT. It is translated as CASSDTPNTEAFF.